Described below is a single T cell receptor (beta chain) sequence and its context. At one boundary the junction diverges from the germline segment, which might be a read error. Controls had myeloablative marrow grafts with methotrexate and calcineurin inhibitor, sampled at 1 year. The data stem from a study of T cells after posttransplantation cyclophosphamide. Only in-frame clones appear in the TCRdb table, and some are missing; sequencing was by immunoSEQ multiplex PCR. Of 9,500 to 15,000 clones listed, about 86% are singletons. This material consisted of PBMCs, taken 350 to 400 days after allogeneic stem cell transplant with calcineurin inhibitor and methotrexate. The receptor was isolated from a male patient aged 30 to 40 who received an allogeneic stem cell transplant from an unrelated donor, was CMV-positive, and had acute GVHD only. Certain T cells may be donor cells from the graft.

CDR3 in amino acids: CASSENAYNSPLHF. The CDR3 nucleotides read TGTGCCAGCAGTGAAAATGCCTACAATTCACCCCTCCACTTT. V and J are TRBV25-1 and TRBJ1-6; D is unclear. The CDR3 has 14 amino acids. Germline V CDR1 and CDR2: MGHDK, SYGVNS.